This TCR beta chain derives from a study of CD8+CD57+ T cells in acquired aplastic anemia. Turning to the study itself: The DNA of sorted CD4+ and CD8+ cells averaged roughly 3.2 ug. Healthy donors gave roughly 9.9 million reads on average for CD4+ cells.

For CDR3 and TCR beta VDJ profiling, genomic DNA was the template used. TCRdb reprocessed the reads with MiXCR, giving one entry per CDR3 protein. The sample records approximately 380,000 distinct CDR3 sequences, about two thirds being singletons. Study outcomes and limitations: The study identified more than 25 CD8+ CDR3 sequences shared by patients and controls.

Comment on this clonotype: Its antigen is not identified.

The germline V gene encodes CDR1 SNHLY and CDR2 FYNNEI. The CDR3 consists of 16 residues. Losses at the gene ends were 6 bases for V and 11 bases for J; bases not matched to a gene: 17. This sequence originates from a human donor in good health, serving as a control. V gene TRBV2 combines with J gene TRBJ2-2; 8 nucleotides agree with TRBD1. Material for sequencing was sorted CD4+, CD8+, or CD8+CD57+ T cells (not recorded which) from PBMCs. CDR3 DNA: TGTGCCAGCAGCGAATCTTGGCAGGGGGCGACCGATGAGCTGTTTTTT. Its translation: CASSESWQGATDELFF.